This TCR beta chain was recovered during a study of blood T cell repertoires in COVID-19. Seattle-derived patients entered the study during active infection and were followed longitudinally. In the original workflow: Reference gene primer amplification yielded estimated nucleated cell counts. Repertoires were generated with immunoSEQ multiplex PCR, while TCRdb's copy carries only in-frame clones and drops some. For V, J and clone size, that table is used; D and trimming come from the DNA. The data show 150,000 to 200,000 clones, about 95% seen once. The V gene's germline CDR1 is LNHDA and CDR2 SQIVND (reference sequence). This CDR3 comprises 15 residues. V was clipped by 4 bases and J by 0 bases; unmatched bases: 3.

The TCR was taken from a man younger than 45 with COVID-19, enrolled during active disease. V is TRBV19 and J is TRBJ2-3; 8 nucleotides match TRBD2. Input material: peripheral blood. As DNA, the CDR3 is TGTGCCAGTAGTAGTGGCGGGAGGAGCACAGATACGCAGTATTTT. The encoded protein is CASSSGGRSTDTQYF. The entire variable domain, with the rest obtained from reference TRBV19 and TRBJ2-3, is as follows: DGGITQSPKYLFRKEGQNVTLSCEQNLNHDAMYWYRQDPGQGLRLIYYSQIVNDFQKGDIAEGYSVSREKKESFPLTVTSAQKNPTAFYLCASSSGGRSTDTQYFGPGTRLTVL.